This TCR beta chain was sequenced during a study of cytomegalovirus exposure and HLA in healthy donors. CDR1 and CDR2 (germline): MNHEY, SVGAGI. V dropped 3 bases and J dropped 10 bases, with 10 bases sitting between them. The CDR3 consists of 13 residues. Notes on the study in general: Several of the most significant clusters appeared linked to common viral pathogens, based on a later analysis.

The PCR made use of 60 Vbeta and 13 Jbeta primers. Only in-frame clones appear in the TCRdb table, and some are missing; sequencing was by immunoSEQ multiplex PCR. Counted here are approximately 170,000 clones, roughly 77% occurring once; the ten biggest clones make up about 4.8%. As regards this clone: The antigen is not known.

The genes are TRBV6-5 and TRBJ1-6, with a possible D match to TRBD1 (5 bases). The TCR comes from a young man in good health and CMV-seropositive. The sequencing sample was made of PBMCs. CDR3 amino acids: CASSYPRGSPLHF. The CDR3, as DNA: TGTGCCAGCAGTTATCCAAGGGGATCACCCCTCCACTTT.